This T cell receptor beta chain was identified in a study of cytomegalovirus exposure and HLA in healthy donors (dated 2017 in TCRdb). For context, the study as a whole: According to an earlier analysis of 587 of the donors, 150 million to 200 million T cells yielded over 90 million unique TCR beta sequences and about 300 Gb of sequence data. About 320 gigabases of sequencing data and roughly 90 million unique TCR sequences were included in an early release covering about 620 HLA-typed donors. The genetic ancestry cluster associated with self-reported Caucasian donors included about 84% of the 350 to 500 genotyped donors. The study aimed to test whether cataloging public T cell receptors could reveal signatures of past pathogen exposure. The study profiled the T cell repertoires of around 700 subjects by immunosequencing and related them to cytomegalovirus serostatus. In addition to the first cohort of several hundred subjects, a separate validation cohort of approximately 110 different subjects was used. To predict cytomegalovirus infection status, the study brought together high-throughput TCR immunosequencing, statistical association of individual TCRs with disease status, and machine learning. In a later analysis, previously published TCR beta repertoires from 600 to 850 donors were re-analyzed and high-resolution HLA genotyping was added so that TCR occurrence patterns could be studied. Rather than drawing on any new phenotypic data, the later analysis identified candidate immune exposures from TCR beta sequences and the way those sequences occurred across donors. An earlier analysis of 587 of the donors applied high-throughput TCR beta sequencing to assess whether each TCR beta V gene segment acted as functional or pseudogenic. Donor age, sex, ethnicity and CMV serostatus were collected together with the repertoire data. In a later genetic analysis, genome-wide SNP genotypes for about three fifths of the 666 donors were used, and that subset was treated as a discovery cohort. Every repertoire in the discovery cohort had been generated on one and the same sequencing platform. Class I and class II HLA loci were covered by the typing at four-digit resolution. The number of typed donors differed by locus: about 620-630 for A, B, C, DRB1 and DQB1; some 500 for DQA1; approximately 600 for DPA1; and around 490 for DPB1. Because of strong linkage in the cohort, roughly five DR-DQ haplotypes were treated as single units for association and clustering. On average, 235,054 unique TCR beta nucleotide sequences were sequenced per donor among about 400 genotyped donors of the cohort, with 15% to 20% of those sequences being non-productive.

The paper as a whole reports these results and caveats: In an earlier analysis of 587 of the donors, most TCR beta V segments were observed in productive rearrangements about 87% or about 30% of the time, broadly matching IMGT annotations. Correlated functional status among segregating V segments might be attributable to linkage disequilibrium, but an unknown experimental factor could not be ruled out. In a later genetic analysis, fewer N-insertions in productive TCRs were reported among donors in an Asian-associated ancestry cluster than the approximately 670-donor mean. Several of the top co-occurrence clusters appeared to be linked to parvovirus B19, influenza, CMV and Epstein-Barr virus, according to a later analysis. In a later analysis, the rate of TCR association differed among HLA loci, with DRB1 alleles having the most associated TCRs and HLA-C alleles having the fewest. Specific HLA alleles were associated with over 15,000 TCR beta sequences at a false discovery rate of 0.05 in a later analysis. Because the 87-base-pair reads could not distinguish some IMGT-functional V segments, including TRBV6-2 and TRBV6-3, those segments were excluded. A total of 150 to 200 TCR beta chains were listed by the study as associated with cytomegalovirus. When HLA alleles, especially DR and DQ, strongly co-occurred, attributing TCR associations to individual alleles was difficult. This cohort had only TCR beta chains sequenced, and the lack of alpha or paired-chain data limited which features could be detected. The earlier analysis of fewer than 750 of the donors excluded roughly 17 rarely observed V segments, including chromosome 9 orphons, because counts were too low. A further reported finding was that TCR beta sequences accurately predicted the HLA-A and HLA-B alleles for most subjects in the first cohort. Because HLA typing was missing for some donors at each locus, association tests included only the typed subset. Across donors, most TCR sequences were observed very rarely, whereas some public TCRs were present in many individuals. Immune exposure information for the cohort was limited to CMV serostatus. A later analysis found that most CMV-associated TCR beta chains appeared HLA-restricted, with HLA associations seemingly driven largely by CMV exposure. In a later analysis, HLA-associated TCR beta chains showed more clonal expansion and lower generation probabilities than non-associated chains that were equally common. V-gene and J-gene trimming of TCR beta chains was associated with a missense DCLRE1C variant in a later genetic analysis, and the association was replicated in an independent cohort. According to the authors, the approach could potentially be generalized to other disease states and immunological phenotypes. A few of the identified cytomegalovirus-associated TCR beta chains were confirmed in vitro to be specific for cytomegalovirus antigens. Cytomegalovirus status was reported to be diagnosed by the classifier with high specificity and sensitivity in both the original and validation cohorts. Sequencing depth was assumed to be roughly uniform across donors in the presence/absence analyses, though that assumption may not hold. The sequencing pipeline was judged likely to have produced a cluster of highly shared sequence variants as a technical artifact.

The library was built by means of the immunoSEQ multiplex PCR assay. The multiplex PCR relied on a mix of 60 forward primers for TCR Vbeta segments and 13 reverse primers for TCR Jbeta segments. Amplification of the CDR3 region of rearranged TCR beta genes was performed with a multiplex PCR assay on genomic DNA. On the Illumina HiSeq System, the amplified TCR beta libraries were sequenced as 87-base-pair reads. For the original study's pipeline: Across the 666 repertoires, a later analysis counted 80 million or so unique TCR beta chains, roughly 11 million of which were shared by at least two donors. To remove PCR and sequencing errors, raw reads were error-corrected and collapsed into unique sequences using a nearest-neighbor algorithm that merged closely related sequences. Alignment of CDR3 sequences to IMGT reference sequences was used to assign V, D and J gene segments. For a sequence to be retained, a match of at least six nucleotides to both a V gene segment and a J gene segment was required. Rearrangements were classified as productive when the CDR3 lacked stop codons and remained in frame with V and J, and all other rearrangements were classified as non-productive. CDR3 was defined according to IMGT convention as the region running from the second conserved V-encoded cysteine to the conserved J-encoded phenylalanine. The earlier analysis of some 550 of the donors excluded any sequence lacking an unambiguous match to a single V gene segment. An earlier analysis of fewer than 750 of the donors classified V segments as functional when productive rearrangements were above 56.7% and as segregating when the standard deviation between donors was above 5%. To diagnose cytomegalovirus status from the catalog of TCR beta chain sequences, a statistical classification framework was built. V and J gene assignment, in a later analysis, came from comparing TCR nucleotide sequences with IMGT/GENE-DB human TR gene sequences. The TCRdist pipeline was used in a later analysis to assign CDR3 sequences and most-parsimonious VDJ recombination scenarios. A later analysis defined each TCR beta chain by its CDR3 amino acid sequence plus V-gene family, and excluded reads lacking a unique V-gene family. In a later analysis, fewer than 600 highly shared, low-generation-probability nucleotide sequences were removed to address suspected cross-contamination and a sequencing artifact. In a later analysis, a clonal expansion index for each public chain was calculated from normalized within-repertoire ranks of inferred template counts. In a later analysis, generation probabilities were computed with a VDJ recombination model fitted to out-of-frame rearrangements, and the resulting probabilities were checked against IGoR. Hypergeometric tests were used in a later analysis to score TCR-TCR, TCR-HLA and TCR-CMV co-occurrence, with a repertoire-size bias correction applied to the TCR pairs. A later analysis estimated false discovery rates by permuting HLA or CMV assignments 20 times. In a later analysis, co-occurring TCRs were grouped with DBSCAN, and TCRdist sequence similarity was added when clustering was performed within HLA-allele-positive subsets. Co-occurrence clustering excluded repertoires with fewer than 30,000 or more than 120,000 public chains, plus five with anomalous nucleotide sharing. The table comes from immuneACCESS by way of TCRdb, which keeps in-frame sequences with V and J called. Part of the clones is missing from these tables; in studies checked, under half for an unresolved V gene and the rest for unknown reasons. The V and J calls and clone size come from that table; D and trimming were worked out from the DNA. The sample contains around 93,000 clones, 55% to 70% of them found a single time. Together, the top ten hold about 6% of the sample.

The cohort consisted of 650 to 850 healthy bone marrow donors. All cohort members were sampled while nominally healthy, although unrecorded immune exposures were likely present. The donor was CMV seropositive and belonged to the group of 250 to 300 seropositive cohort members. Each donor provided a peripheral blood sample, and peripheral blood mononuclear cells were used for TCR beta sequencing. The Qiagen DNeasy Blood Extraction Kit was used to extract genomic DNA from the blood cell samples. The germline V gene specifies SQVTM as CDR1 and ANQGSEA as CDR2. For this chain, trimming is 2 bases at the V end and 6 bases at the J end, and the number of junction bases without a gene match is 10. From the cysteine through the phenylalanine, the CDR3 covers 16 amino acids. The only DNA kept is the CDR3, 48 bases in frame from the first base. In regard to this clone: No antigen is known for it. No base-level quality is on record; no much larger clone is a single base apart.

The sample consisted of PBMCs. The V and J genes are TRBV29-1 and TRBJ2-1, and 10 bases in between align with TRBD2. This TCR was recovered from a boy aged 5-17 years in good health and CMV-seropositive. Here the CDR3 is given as CSVELSGGVLGNEQFF. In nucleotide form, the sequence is TGCAGCGTTGAATTAAGCGGGGGGGTACTCGGCAATGAGCAGTTCTTC.